This T cell receptor (beta chain) was observed in a study of blood T cell repertoires in COVID-19. About the study: There were acute and convalescent COVID-19 samples, and they came from the United States, Italy and Spain. Sources were T cells, B-cell-depleted T cells, or PBMCs; the material itself was cDNA or gDNA.

This clone was found a few times. The V end was cut by 4 bases, the J end by 3 bases, with 15 bases between. The CDR3 spans 15 residues. Germline V CDR1 and CDR2: MGHRA, YSYEKL. As handled by the study authors: Counts of nucleated cells, estimated from reference gene primer amplification, were obtained. The table came from immunoSEQ multiplex PCR; TCRdb's copy has only in-frame clones and leaves some out. V and J calls and clone size are copied from that table; D and trimming were computed from the DNA. Among 55,000 to 80,000 clones, roughly 88% were seen once, and the ten largest hold 2% to 2.5%. This sequence joins TRBV4-1 and TRBJ1-2; no firm D call. The receptor's source is a human donor in a cohort sampled during active COVID-19. The sequenced sample consisted of peripheral blood. The CDR3 DNA follows: TGCGCCAGCAGCCCCGCGGGAAAGAATGACTATGGCTACACCTTC. This encodes CASSPAGKNDYGYTF.